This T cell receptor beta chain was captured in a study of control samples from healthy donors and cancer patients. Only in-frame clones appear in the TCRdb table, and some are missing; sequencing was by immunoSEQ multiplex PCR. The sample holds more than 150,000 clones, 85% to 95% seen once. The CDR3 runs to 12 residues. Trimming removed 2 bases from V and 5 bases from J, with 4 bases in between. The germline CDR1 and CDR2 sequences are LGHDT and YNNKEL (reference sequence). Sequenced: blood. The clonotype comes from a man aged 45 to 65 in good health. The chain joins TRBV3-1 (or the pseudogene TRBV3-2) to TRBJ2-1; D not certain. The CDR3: CASSQNHNEQFF. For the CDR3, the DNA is TGTGCCAGCAGCCAAAACCACAATGAGCAGTTCTTC.